This T cell receptor beta chain emerged from a study of OX40 agonist ivuxolimab in advanced cancers. Study-level background: Participants averaged about 66 years of age (range 23 to 79) and were around 85% male.

Assay used: immunoSEQ multiplex PCR; TCRdb lists only in-frame clones, some missing. The sample carries about 38,000 clones, roughly four fifths recorded once. About this clone: Its antigen remains unknown.

Study observations and caveats: The expanded peripheral T cells' antigen specificity was not determined. Low levels of normalized T-cell clonal expansion also appeared in some nonresponders.

The starting material was CD4+ or CD8+ T cells sorted from blood, obtained in a trial of the OX40 agonist ivuxolimab. This sequence was found in an adult with an advanced solid tumor such as melanoma, head and neck, liver or kidney cancer.

The CDR3 reads CASSLLQGSTDTQYF. The CDR3 DNA is TGTGCCAGCTCACTCCTACAGGGCAGCACAGATACGCAGTATTTT. J is TRBJ2-3 and V is TRBV18; tentative D call: TRBD1 (6 bases). Germline V gives CDR1 KGHSH, CDR2 LQKENI. The CDR3 sequence is 15 residues long. V lost 4 bases, J lost 0 bases, and 11 bases lay in between.